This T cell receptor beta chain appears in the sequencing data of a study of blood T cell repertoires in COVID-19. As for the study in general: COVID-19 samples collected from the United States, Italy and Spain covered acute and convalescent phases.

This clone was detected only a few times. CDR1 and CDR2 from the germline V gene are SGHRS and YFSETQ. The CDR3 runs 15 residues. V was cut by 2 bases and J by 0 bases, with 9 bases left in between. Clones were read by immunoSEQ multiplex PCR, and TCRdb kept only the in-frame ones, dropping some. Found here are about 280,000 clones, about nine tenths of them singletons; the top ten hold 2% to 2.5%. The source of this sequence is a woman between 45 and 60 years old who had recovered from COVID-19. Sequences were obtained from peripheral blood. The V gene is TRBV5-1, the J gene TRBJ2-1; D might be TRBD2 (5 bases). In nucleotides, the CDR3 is TGCGCCAGCAGCTTATCAGAGGGCTCCTACAATGAGCAGTTCTTC. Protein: CASSLSEGSYNEQFF.